The present TCR beta chain was sequenced within a study of Ad26.COV2.S vaccination and SARS-CoV-2 variants. Study details: Intramuscularly, Ad26.COV2.S was given either once or twice, 56 days apart. Study results and limitations: Higher spike-specific TCR breadth was found in vaccine recipients than in placebo recipients. Breadth measured for non-spike TCRs was similar across vaccine and placebo recipients. From the TCR breadth and depth analyses, total T cell responses may have been underestimated.

Of note for this clone: Its antigen is undetermined.

Treatment in this sample: 15 to 20 received Ad26.COV2.S at low or high dose, single or two shots; about 5 received placebo; per-sample allocation not given. After the first vaccine or placebo injection, samples were drawn on day 63. Unmatched junction bases numbered 15, after V lost 0 bases and J lost 5 bases. The CDR3 contains 20 residues. Germline V gene lookup returns CDR1 KGHSH and CDR2 LQKENI. The assay was immunoSEQ multiplex PCR, and TCRdb's table has in-frame clones only and misses some. The top ten clones hold around 4.5% of a sample with about 440,000 clones, 90% of them seen once. This chain links TRBV18 with TRBJ2-7; 14 positions match TRBD2. The sequence was obtained from a person aged 18-65 years who received the Ad26.COV2.S COVID-19 vaccine or a placebo. The input for sequencing was peripheral blood, taken in a trial of Ad26.COV2.S vaccine versus placebo. CDR3 sequence (DNA): TGTGCCAGCTCACCACCGCGGCCTCCGGGACTAGCGGGAGAGATCCACGAGCAGTACTTC. Protein sequence: CASSPPRPPGLAGEIHEQYF.